This T cell receptor beta chain was recovered during a study of blood T cell repertoires in COVID-19. The authors' processing: Reference gene primer amplification yielded estimated nucleated cell counts. Libraries were prepared by immunoSEQ multiplex PCR; TCRdb keeps only in-frame clonotypes and omits some of them. The DNA gave D and trimming, while V, J and clone size come from that table. Among roughly 150,000 clones listed, around four fifths were seen once. After removal of 4 bases from V and 4 bases from J, the junction contained 8 bases not matched to a gene. Germline V gene lookup returns CDR1 MNHEY and CDR2 SVGAGI. The CDR3 spans 15 residues.

The clonotype was recovered from an elderly woman with acute or convalescent COVID-19. The specimen was peripheral blood. The chain joins TRBV6-5 to TRBJ1-2, with 8 bases identical to TRBD1. The CDR3 here is CASSFGQGGIYGYTF. In DNA form, the CDR3 reads TGTGCCAGCAGTTTTGGACAGGGAGGGATCTATGGCTACACCTTC.